Listed here are 9 T cell receptor beta chains from one sample, sequenced in a study of blood T cells in healthy people across ages. A second PCR, run for roughly 6 to 11 cycles, used a sample-barcoded 5' primer plus a J-beta primer mix. From the 5' RACE reads, TCRdb called clonotypes with MiXCR, one entry per CDR3 protein. The sample includes approximately 800,000 distinct CDR3 sequences, about half of them seen just once. The sequenced sample consisted of blood. Receptors were obtained from a man older than 75 in good health.

The chain employs TRBV20-1 and TRBJ1-5, with TRBD1 identical over 9 bases. Germline V gene lookup returns CDR1 DFQATT and CDR2 SNEGSKA (reference sequence). The CDR3 totals 15 residues. V lost 1 base, J lost 4 bases, and 5 bases stayed unmatched. The DNA for the CDR3 is TGCAGTGCTAGAGCCGGGACAGGGAATAATCAGCCCCAGCATTTT. Amino acids: CSARAGTGNNQPQHF.

This clonotype has only a few counts. V and J are TRBV6-2 or TRBV6-3 and TRBJ2-7; D may be TRBD1 or TRBD2 (5 bases each). This CDR3 comprises 14 residues. Germline values: CDR1 MNHEY, CDR2 SVGEGT. V was pared by 7 bases and J by 5 bases, with 18 bases between. The DNA for the CDR3 is TGTGCCAGCACCGACGGGGTCCAGGGCCACGAGCAGTACTTC. Protein: CASTDGVQGHEQYF.

The rearrangement uses TRBV28 and TRBJ1-4; 7 nucleotides line up with TRBD1. Trimming removed 4 bases from V and 8 bases from J; junction bases left unmatched: 10. Germline-derived CDR1 and CDR2 are MDHEN and SYDVKM. This CDR3 region has 15 residues. The CDR3 DNA reads TGTGCCAGCAGTTCAAGTCGACAGGGTTGGGAAAAACTGTTTTTT. It encodes CASSSSRQGWEKLFF.

The rearrangement links TRBV5-1 to TRBJ2-5, with TRBD2 as a possible D gene (6 bases). CDR3 length: 12 residues. Between the trimmed V and J ends, which lost 7 bases and 11 bases, there was a span of 18 bases. Looked up from germline, CDR1 is SGHRS and CDR2 is YFSETQ. The CDR3 DNA reads as TGCGCCAGCCGGGACCCACCGGGAGAGCAGTACTTC. Encoded protein: CASRDPPGEQYF.

The rearrangement links TRBV7-9 to TRBJ2-6; 8 nucleotides align to TRBD1. In germline, CDR1 is SEHNR, CDR2 FQNEAQ (reference sequence). The CDR3 has 19 amino acids. Trimming cost V 1 base and J 1 base; bases outside gene matches: 9. The CDR3 DNA is TGTGCCAGCAGCTTAGACCGGACAGGGTATTCATCTGGGGCCAACGTCCTGACTTTC. It translates to CASSLDRTGYSSGANVLTF. The variable domain in full, with the rest retrieved from reference TRBV7-9 and TRBJ2-6, is DTGVSQNPRHKITKRGQNVTFRCDPISEHNRLYWYRQTLGQGPEFLTYFQNEAQLEKSRLLSDRFSAERPKGSFSTLEIQRTEQGDSAMYLCASSLDRTGYSSGANVLTFGAGSRLTVL.

The V and J genes are TRBV11-3 and TRBJ2-4; perhaps TRBD2 as D (6 bases). Germline CDR1 reads SGHNT; CDR2 reads YENEEA. V lost 6 bases and J lost 13, with 19 bases in between. This CDR3 has 13 residues. CDR3 nucleotides: TGTGCCAGCAGAAAGGGACTTCTTGAGGAGCAGTACTTC. Its translation: CASRKGLLEEQYF. Together with reference TRBV11-3 and TRBJ2-4, the CDR3 gives the full variable domain: EAGVVQSPRYKIIEKKQPVAFWCNPISGHNTLYWYLQNLGQGPELLIRYENEEAVDDSQLPKDRFSAERLKGVDSTLKIQPAELGDSAVYLCASRKGLLEEQYFGAGTRLSVL.

V usage is TRBV19 and J usage is TRBJ2-2, with D hard to call. CDR3 length equals 16 residues. Trimming shortened V by 4 bases and J by 3 bases, and 15 bases separated the two germline ends. Germline V CDR1 and CDR2: LNHDA, SQIVND (reference sequence). This CDR3 reads CASSTTLAGYTGELFF. CDR3 coding DNA: TGTGCCAGTAGTACGACACTCGCCGGATACACCGGGGAGCTGTTTTTT.

There are a few counts of this clonotype. The genes are TRBV20-1 and TRBJ2-1, with TRBD2 as a possible D gene (5 bases). The CDR3 length is 14 residues. The V and J ends lost 0 bases and 4 bases respectively, with 10 bases between them. The germline gives CDR1 DFQATT, CDR2 SNEGSKA (reference sequence). DNA of the CDR3: TGCAGTGCTAGAGAGGCTAGCTGGTACAATGAGCAGTTCTTC. Its translation: CSAREASWYNEQFF.

The chain has TRBV20-1 and TRBJ2-1, with D maybe TRBD1 (5 bases). The end of the DNA aligns better with TRBJ2-7, so the J call may be wrong. This CDR3 contains 14 residues. CDR1 and CDR2 from the germline V gene are DFQATT and SNEGSKA (reference sequence). CDR3 loop: CSARGRASYNEQYF. CDR3 sequence (DNA): TGCAGTGCTAGAGGCAGGGCTTCCTACAATGAGCAGTACTTC.